This T cell receptor (beta chain) was captured by sequencing in a study of cytomegalovirus exposure and HLA in healthy donors. In germline, CDR1 is MNHEY, CDR2 SMNVEV (reference sequence). Trimming took off 2 bases at V and 2 bases at J, with 9 bases between the two ends. This CDR3 is built from 15 residues. In this sample, this clone turned up a few times. Antigen unknown. Findings and limits, study-wide: The study labeled 180 or so TCR beta chains cytomegalovirus-associated.

60 Vbeta and 13 Jbeta primers were used in PCR. Libraries were prepared by immunoSEQ multiplex PCR; TCRdb keeps only in-frame clonotypes and omits some of them. The table shows around 130,000 clones, with around 80% occurring only once. The chain links TRBV27 to TRBJ2-2; possible D gene TRBD1, 5 bases. This TCR came from a man aged 45-60 years in good health and CMV-seronegative. The specimen sequenced was PBMCs. CDR3 sequence (DNA): TGTGCCAGCAGTTTAGGGGCAGCTAACACCGGGGAGCTGTTTTTT. Encoded protein: CASSLGAANTGELFF.